A selection of T cell receptor beta chains follows, all from one sample in a study of CD8+ T cells in alopecia areata. Measured with immunoSEQ multiplex PCR; TCRdb has only the in-frame clones, and not every one. The data show roughly 200,000 clones, about two fifths seen once. The sequences come from CD4+ T cells sorted from blood, collected at approximately week 30, from a patient treated with tofacitinib. These receptors all come from a human donor with alopecia areata. CDR3s include the opening cysteine and the closing phenylalanine or tryptophan. D genes are given only for firm matches. Not every row has a clone size; where given, it reads once, few, many or a size class.

few,TRBJ2-6,.,TRBV19,TGTGCCAGTAGGGCCCTCACGAGGGGGGCCAACGTCCTGACTTTC,CASRALTRGANVLTF
.,TRBJ2-3,TRBD1,TRBV7-2,TGTGCCAGCAGCTTAGGTGGACAGGGCACAGATACGCAGTATTTT,CASSLGGQGTDTQYF
.,TRBJ1-4,TRBD1,TRBV7-2,TGTGCCAGCAGCCAAGGGACAGGGTCTGGAAAACTGTTTTTT,CASSQGTGSGKLFF
few,TRBJ2-3,.,TRBV9,TGTGCCAGCAGCGGCGTAGATCTCGATACGCAGTATTTT,CASSGVDLDTQYF
.,TRBJ1-1,.,TRBV7-2,TGTGCCAGCAGCTCCCTGGATACCGGGACCCCCGCCACTGAAGCTTTCTTT,CASSSLDTGTPATEAFF
.,TRBJ2-4,TRBD2,TRBV27,TGTGCCAGCACCGTCTTTCGGGGGGGCCGAAACATTCAGTACTTC,CASTVFRGGRNIQYF
.,TRBJ1-2,TRBD1,TRBV6-6,TGTGCCAGCAGTTACTCGGGGACAGGAAACTATGGCTACACCTTC,CASSYSGTGNYGYTF
.,TRBJ2-7,.,TRBV30,TGTGCCTGGAGTGTACAGGTGTACGAGCAGTACTTC,CAWSVQVYEQYF
.,TRBJ1-1,.,TRBV6-1,TGTGCCAGCAGTGTTACCTCAGCGAACACTGAAGCTTTCTTT,CASSVTSANTEAFF
once,TRBJ2-7,.,TRBV6-5,TGTGCCAGCAGTCTCCGGGACGCAGCCTACGAGCAGTACTTC,CASSLRDAAYEQYF
.,TRBJ2-3,.,TRBV25-1,TGTGCCAGCAGTGAATATGGGACCCAGGGAAGGGCGCAGTATTTT,CASSEYGTQGRAQYF
.,TRBJ2-1,.,TRBV25-1,TGTGCCAGCAGTGAATCGGACAGATATGAGCAGTTCTTC,CASSESDRYEQFF
.,TRBJ1-1,.,TRBV30,TGTGCCTGGGCAGGGGAGGGACACACTGAAGCTTTCTTT,CAWAGEGHTEAFF
.,TRBJ1-2,TRBD1,TRBV19,TGTGCCAGTAGTATACGGGACAGGGATGCGAATGGCTACACCTTC,CASSIRDRDANGYTF
.,TRBJ2-3,.,TRBV30,TGTGCCTGGACAGGCTCCACAGATACGCAGTATTTT,CAWTGSTDTQYF
.,TRBJ1-1,.,TRBV4-1,TGCGCCAGCAGCCCAGGGTGGGTCGCGGGCACGAGAACTGAAGCTTTCTTT,CASSPGWVAGTRTEAFF
.,TRBJ2-1,.,TRBV30,TGTGCCTGGGGGCAGGGTCGCTCCTACAATGAGCAGTTCTTC,CAWGQGRSYNEQFF
once,TRBJ2-7,TRBD1,TRBV6-6,TGTGCCAGCAGGAGCCGGAACAGGGGATTATCGTACGAGCAGTACTTC,CASRSRNRGLSYEQYF
few,TRBJ2-1,TRBD1,TRBV2,TGTGCCAGCAACCGACAGGGACCCTACAATGAGCAGTTCTTC,CASNRQGPYNEQFF
.,TRBJ2-2,.,TRBV5-6,TGTGCCAGCAGCAGGCCTGGGGTCGGGGAGCTGTTTTTT,CASSRPGVGELFF
.,TRBJ2-1,TRBD1,TRBV5-6,TGTGCCAGCTGCCGGAAGGGGGCTTGTGAGCAGTTCTTC,CASCRKGACEQFF
few,TRBJ2-6,.,TRBV4-1,TGCGCCAGCAGCCAAGATTTGCCTGCAGGGTCTGGGGCCAACGTCCTGACTTTC,CASSQDLPAGSGANVLTF
.,TRBJ1-6,.,TRBV5-1,TGCGCCAGCAGCTTGTCTTCAGGCTCTAATTCACCCCTCCACTTT,CASSLSSGSNSPLHF
few,TRBJ2-3,.,TRBV11-2,TGTGCCAGCAGCTCGGCGCACGCCCGCACAGATACGCAGTATTTT,CASSSAHARTDTQYF
few,TRBJ2-1,TRBD2,TRBV6-5,TGTGCCAGCAAACTAGCGGGGGGGCCAGACTACGAGCAGTTCTTC,CASKLAGGPDYEQFF
few,TRBJ2-1,.,TRBV29-1,TGCAGCGTTGTAAAAGTTGGGGGGGAGCAGTTCTTC,CSVVKVGGEQFF
.,TRBJ1-3,TRBD1,TRBV11-2,TGTGCCAGCAGCTTGTCCGGACAGGCTGGAAACACCATATATTTT,CASSLSGQAGNTIYF
.,TRBJ2-5,.,TRBV7-3,TGTGCCAGCAGCTTAGGGACGAGCGAGACCCAGTACTTC,CASSLGTSETQYF
few,TRBJ2-3,.,TRBV19,TGTGCCATCTCAGAGGGGAAGGGCACAGATACGCAGTATTTT,CAISEGKGTDTQYF
.,TRBJ1-1,TRBD1,TRBV18,TGTGCCAGCTCACCGCAGACAGGGAGGACTGAAGCTTTCTTT,CASSPQTGRTEAFF
.,TRBJ2-1,.,TRBV9,TGTGCCAGCAGCGTAGTGGCGGGGCTGGGTGAGCAGTTCTTC,CASSVVAGLGEQFF
.,TRBJ2-1,TRBD2,TRBV7-7,TGTGCTAGCAGCTTGGGTAGCGGGGACAATGAGCAGTTCTTC,CASSLGSGDNEQFF
many,TRBJ1-1,.,TRBV14,TGTGCCAGCAGCCAATCGGGGATGAACACTGAAGCTTTCTTT,CASSQSGMNTEAFF
.,TRBJ1-3,.,TRBV30,TGTGCCTGGAGTGGACAGTCAGTAGGAAACACCATATATTTT,CAWSGQSVGNTIYF
.,TRBJ1-2,TRBD1,TRBV5-1,TGCGCCAGCAGCGTTGGACAGGGATTCGCCTATGGCTACACCTTC,CASSVGQGFAYGYTF
.,TRBJ2-7,.,TRBV5-4,TGTGCCAGCACTAACCCCCCGACACTCGAGCAGTACTTC,CASTNPPTLEQYF
.,TRBJ2-5,.,TRBV4-1,TGCGCCAGCAGCCTACCCACAGAGACCCAGTACTTC,CASSLPTETQYF
few,TRBJ2-7,TRBD1,TRBV30,TGTGCCTGGAGTCCGGGACAGGGACCCTACGAGCAGTACTTC,CAWSPGQGPYEQYF
few,TRBJ1-1,.,TRBV7-6,TGTGCCAGCAGCTTATCCTCCCTGGGTGGCACTGAAGCTTTCTTT,CASSLSSLGGTEAFF
few,TRBJ2-1,.,TRBV19,TGTGCCAGTAGTATAGCCCTGGTGAATGAGCAGTTCTTC,CASSIALVNEQFF
.,TRBJ2-3,.,TRBV6-1,TGTGCCAGCACGGTAGCGGATACGCAGTATTTT,CASTVADTQYF
.,TRBJ1-4,TRBD1,TRBV6-5,TGTGCCAGCAGCCCCACCGGGACAGGAGGTGAAAAACTGTTTTTT,CASSPTGTGGEKLFF
.,TRBJ1-6,TRBD1,TRBV4-1,TGCGCCAGCAGCCAGAGGACAGGGGGCGATTCACCCCTCCACTTT,CASSQRTGGDSPLHF
few,TRBJ1-5,.,TRBV5-4,TGTGCCAGCAGCGTATTAGGTCAGCCCCAGCATTTT,CASSVLGQPQHF
few,TRBJ1-1,TRBD1,TRBV27,TGTGCCAGCAGCGCGGGACAGGGAATGAACACTGAAGCTTTCTTT,CASSAGQGMNTEAFF
.,TRBJ2-6,TRBD1,TRBV19,TGTGCCAGTAGTATTTTGGGACAGTGGAGCTCTGGGGCCAACGTCCTGACTTTC,CASSILGQWSSGANVLTF